This TCR beta chain was sequenced for a study of blood T cell repertoires in COVID-19. Germline V lookup: CDR1 GTSNPN, CDR2 SVGIG (reference sequence). CDR3 length: 12 residues. V was shortened by 6 bases and J by 1 base, with 4 bases between the two germline ends. The data were produced by immunoSEQ multiplex PCR, yet TCRdb's version contains in-frame clones alone and is incomplete. The sample consists of about 110,000 clones, 70% to 85% of them appearing once. The clonotype comes from a woman older than 75 with active or convalescent COVID-19. Sequenced input: peripheral blood. The chain joins TRBV30 to TRBJ2-6; D gene ambiguous. The CDR3 DNA reads TGTGCCTGCCTTTCTGGGGCCAACGTCCTGACTTTC. Its translation is CACLSGANVLTF.